This TCR beta chain was obtained from a study of CD8 T cells in ankylosing spondylitis. From the 5' RACE reads, TCRdb called clonotypes with MiXCR, one entry per CDR3 protein. The sample carries some 250,000 distinct CDR3 sequences, approximately 9% recorded once. CDR3 length: 13 residues. Trimming cost V 2 bases and J 1 base, with 5 bases left between them. Germline V gene data show CDR1 as MNHEY and CDR2 as SVGEGT. This clonotype has a count of ten or more. Sequencing was performed on blood, either unsorted or a sorted T cell fraction (not recorded which). This TCR derives from a male donor with ankylosing spondylitis or in good health (not recorded which). The chain recombines TRBV6-2 or TRBV6-3 with TRBJ1-1; D not certain. The CDR3 DNA sequence: TGTGCCAGCAGTTACGTTACGAACACTGAAGCTTTCTTT. Translating it yields CASSYVTNTEAFF.